This entry features one T cell receptor (beta chain) sequence. The antigen remains unidentified. The sample belongs to a study of OX40 agonist ivuxolimab in advanced cancers. For the study at large: An agonistic human IgG2 monoclonal antibody against OX40 (CD134) was given. Whole-study results and caveats: Low normalized T-cell clonal expansion was additionally recorded for some nonresponders. In general, CD8+ T cells held more expanded clones than CD4+ did, on average.

The V end lost 3 bases, the J end lost 3 bases, and 14 bases lay between the germline ends. The CDR3 has 15 amino acids. Germline lookup yields CDR1 LNHDA and CDR2 SQIVND (reference sequence). The data were produced by immunoSEQ multiplex PCR, yet TCRdb's version contains in-frame clones alone and is incomplete. Among tens of thousands of clones listed, 80% to 90% were seen once. The chain has TRBV19 and TRBJ1-1, with D possibly being TRBD1 (5 bases). This TCR came from an adult with an advanced solid tumor such as melanoma, head and neck, liver or kidney cancer. This specimen was CD4+ or CD8+ T cells sorted from blood, taken in a trial of the OX40 agonist ivuxolimab. The CDR3 DNA follows: TGTGCCAGTAGTATGGCGGGACTGAGGGACACTGAAGCTTTCTTT. Its translation is CASSMAGLRDTEAFF.